This paragraph reports one T cell receptor beta chain. Original analysis: Amplification of reference gene primers provided the estimated nucleated cell counts. TCRdb's table, derived via immunoSEQ multiplex PCR, lists solely in-frame clones and lacks some. V, J and clone size are those of that table, while D and trimming were read from the DNA. In the table there are 170,000 or so clones, approximately 90% of which are singletons. V shed 4 bases and J 6 bases; nucleotides not matched to a gene: 5. Germline V gene sequence: CDR1 MDHEN, CDR2 SYDVKM. The length of the CDR3 is 15 residues. These data are taken from a study of blood T cell repertoires in COVID-19. The wider study: Whether acute or convalescent, the COVID-19 samples came from the United States, Italy and Spain. T cells, B-cell-depleted T cells, or PBMCs supplied cDNA or gDNA.

Sequenced input: peripheral blood. The TCR comes from a man in his fifties with acute or convalescent COVID-19. The rearrangement joins TRBV28 to TRBJ2-2; TRBD1 matches 10 bases. DNA of the CDR3: TGTGCCAGCAGTTCCAGACAGGGGGCCCCCGGGGAGCTGTTTTTT. Encoded protein: CASSSRQGAPGELFF.